Listed here are 9 T cell receptor beta chains from one sample, sequenced in a study of OX40 agonist ivuxolimab in advanced cancers. The library was generated by the immunoSEQ multiplex PCR assay. What TCRdb holds here is the immuneACCESS table cut down to in-frame rearrangements. Part of the clones is not present; checked against another copy, under half of the missing clones reflect an unresolved V gene, and the others are unexplained. The table for this sample lists tens of thousands of clones; over 75% of them were counted only once. The top ten clonotypes cover 5% to 6% of the sample. Material: CD4+ or CD8+ T cells sorted from blood, obtained in a trial of the OX40 agonist ivuxolimab. These receptors all come from an adult with an advanced solid tumor such as melanoma, head and neck, liver or kidney cancer.

This clone was counted only a few times. The chain is built from TRBV20-1 and TRBJ1-4; D remains unclear. The V gene's germline CDR1 is DFQATT and CDR2 SNEGSKA (reference sequence). Trimming took off 4 bases at V and 6 bases at J, with 6 bases between the two ends. The CDR3 runs 11 residues. The CDR3 sequence is CSATRDEKLFF. CDR3 DNA sequence: TGCAGTGCTACTAGGGATGAAAAACTGTTTTTT.

The chain uses TRBV12-5 and TRBJ2-2; no clear D. The CDR3 spans 15 residues. Trimming removed 2 bases from V and 5 bases from J, with 12 bases in between. Germline V lookup: CDR1 LGHNT, CDR2 FRNRAP. CDR3: CASGLNSVGTGELFF. The CDR3, as DNA: TGTGCTAGTGGTTTGAACTCAGTTGGAACCGGGGAGCTGTTTTTT.

The rearrangement links TRBV6-6 to TRBJ1-4, with 7 bases identical to TRBD1. Germline CDR1 reads MNHNY; CDR2 reads SVGAGI (reference sequence). The J segment lost 3 bases and the V segment lost 2 bases, leaving 3 bases of the junction unmatched. This CDR3 spans 15 amino acids. DNA for the CDR3: TGTGCCAGCAGTTACGAGGGGGCCTCTAATGAAAAACTGTTTTTT. It specifies CASSYEGASNEKLFF.

The chain recombines TRBV6-5 with TRBJ1-4; D gene uncertain. This CDR3 has 15 amino acids. Trimming took 6 bases from V and 0 from J, leaving 11 bases between them. Germline V CDR1 and CDR2: MNHEY, SVGAGI. The CDR3, as DNA: TGTGCCAGCAGCCGCTTATTCTCAACTAATGAAAAACTGTTTTTT. Amino acids: CASSRLFSTNEKLFF.

This rearrangement joins TRBV28 to TRBJ2-2, with a possible D match to TRBD2 (6 bases). CDR3 length: 14 amino acids. Trimming cost V 2 bases and J 6 bases, with 10 bases left between them. CDR1 MDHEN and CDR2 SYDVKM come from the germline V gene. CDR3 residues: CASSLGGEAGELFF. Written as DNA, the CDR3 is TGTGCCAGCAGTTTAGGAGGGGAGGCCGGGGAGCTGTTTTTT. Full variable domain (rest looked up from reference TRBV28 and TRBJ2-2): DVKVTQSSRYLVKRTGEKVFLECVQDMDHENMFWYRQDPGLGLRLIYFSYDVKMKEKGDIPEGYSVSREKKERFSLILESASTNQTSMYLCASSLGGEAGELFFGEGSRLTVL.

The chain employs TRBV7-8 and TRBJ1-5; a weak D match, TRBD1 (5 bases). V lost 5 bases and J lost 2, with 13 bases in between. The CDR3 contains 15 residues. Germline V gene data show CDR1 as SGHVS and CDR2 as FQNEAQ. DNA of the CDR3: TGTGCCAGCAGCGGACACCTTGGAGGCAATCAGCCCCAGCATTTT. This codes for CASSGHLGGNQPQHF.

J is TRBJ2-5 and V is TRBV27; TRBD2 aligns across 11 bases. The last part of the DNA fits TRBJ2-7 better; the J call may be wrong. CDR3 length equals 15 residues. From germline, CDR1 is MNHEY and CDR2 SMNVEV (reference sequence). The DNA of the CDR3 is TGTGCCAGCAGTTCTATAGCGGGAGGGGTTCCCGAGCAGTACTTC. As protein: CASSSIAGGVPEQYF.

The chain joins TRBV9 to TRBJ2-1, with 8 bases identical to TRBD2. With 3 bases clipped from V and 0 bases from J, the junction kept 8 bases outside the gene matches. CDR3 length: 17 amino acids. Germline lookup yields CDR1 SGDLS and CDR2 YYNGEE. The CDR3 region is CASSATSGYGSYNEQFF. Here the CDR3 DNA reads TGTGCCAGCAGCGCCACTAGCGGTTACGGCTCCTACAATGAGCAGTTCTTC.

Written as DNA, the CDR3 is TGTGCCAGCCTCGGGACAGCGTTCCAAGAGACCCAGTACTTC. This encodes CASLGTAFQETQYF. The rearrangement uses TRBV6-1 and TRBJ2-5; 7 nucleotides align to TRBD1. This CDR3 is built from 14 residues. Germline CDR1 MNHNS, CDR2 SASEGT. The J segment lost 1 base and the V segment lost 8 bases, leaving 7 bases of the junction unmatched.